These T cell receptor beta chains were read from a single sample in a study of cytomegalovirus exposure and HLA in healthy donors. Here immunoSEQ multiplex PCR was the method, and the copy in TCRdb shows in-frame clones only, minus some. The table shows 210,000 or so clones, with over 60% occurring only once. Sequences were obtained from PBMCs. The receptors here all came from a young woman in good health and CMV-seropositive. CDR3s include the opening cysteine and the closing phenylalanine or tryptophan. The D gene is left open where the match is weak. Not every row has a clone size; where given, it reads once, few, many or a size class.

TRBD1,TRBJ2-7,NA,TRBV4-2,TGTGCCAGCACCGAGACAGGGACCTACGAGCAGTACTTC,CASTETGTYEQYF
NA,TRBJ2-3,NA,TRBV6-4,TGTGCCAGCAGTGAGGGGGGTTCCGACCCCACAGATACGCAGTATTTT,CASSEGGSDPTDTQYF
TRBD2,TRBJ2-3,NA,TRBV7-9,TGTGCCAGCAGCTTAGGCCTAGCGGGAGATGGTGGGCGCACAGATACGCAGTATTTT,CASSLGLAGDGGRTDTQYF
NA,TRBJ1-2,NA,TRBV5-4,TGTGCCAGCAGCTTGGCGCAGGTAATCGGCTACACCTTC,CASSLAQVIGYTF
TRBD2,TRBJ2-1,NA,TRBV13,TGTGCCAGCAGCTCCTGGACTAGCCATAGCTCCTACAATGAGCAGTTCTTC,CASSSWTSHSSYNEQFF
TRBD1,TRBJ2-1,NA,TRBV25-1,TGTGCCAGCAGGGGGACAGGCCAAAACAATGAGCAGTTCTTC,CASRGTGQNNEQFF
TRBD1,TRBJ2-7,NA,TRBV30,TGTGCCTGGAGTGTTAAGGGGGCTCCCTACGAGCAGTACTTC,CAWSVKGAPYEQYF
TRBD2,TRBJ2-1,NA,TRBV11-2,TGTGCCAGCAGCATTAGCGGGACCTACAATGAGCAGTTCTTC,CASSISGTYNEQFF
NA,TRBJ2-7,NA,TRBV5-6,TGTGCCAGCAGCTTGGTGCCACAGGCTAGATACGAGCAGTACTTC,CASSLVPQARYEQYF
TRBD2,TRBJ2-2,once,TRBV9,TGTGCCAGCAGCGTAGAGGCCCTAGCGGCCACCGGGGAGCTGTTTTTT,CASSVEALAATGELFF
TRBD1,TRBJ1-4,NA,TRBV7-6,TGTGCCAGCAGCTCAGACAGGGGTCGGGAAAAACTGTTTTTT,CASSSDRGREKLFF
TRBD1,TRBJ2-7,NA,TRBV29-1,TGCAGCGTTGACTTAGGGGGCAGGGGCGAGCAGTACTTC,CSVDLGGRGEQYF
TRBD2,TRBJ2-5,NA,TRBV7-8,TGTGCCAGCACCCAGGAAGCTAGCGGGAGAGAGACCCAGTACTTC,CASTQEASGRETQYF
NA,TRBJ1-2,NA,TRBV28,TGTGCCAGCAGCCTGGGGATGGGGGCCTATGGCTACACCTTC,CASSLGMGAYGYTF
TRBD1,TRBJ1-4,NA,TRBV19,TGTGCCAGTAGTTTAACAGGGGCCACTAATGAAAAACTGTTTTTT,CASSLTGATNEKLFF
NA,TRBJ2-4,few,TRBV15,TGTGCCACCAGCAGAGATCGCGGCAGGGGAGCCAAAAACATTCAGTACTTC,CATSRDRGRGAKNIQYF
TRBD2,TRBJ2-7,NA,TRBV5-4,TGTGCCAGCAGCCCGACTAGCGGGATCGACGAGCAGTACTTC,CASSPTSGIDEQYF
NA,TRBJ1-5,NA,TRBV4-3,TGCGCCAGCAGCCAGGGGGGAGGCCGCAATCAGCCCCAGCATTTT,CASSQGGGRNQPQHF
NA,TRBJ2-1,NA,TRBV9,TGTGCCAGCAGCGTAGTGGAGGACAGCGGTGAGCAGTTCTTC,CASSVVEDSGEQFF
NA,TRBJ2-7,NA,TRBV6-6,TGTGCCAGCAGCCTAATCTACGAGCAGTACTTC,CASSLIYEQYF
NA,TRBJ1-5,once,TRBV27,TGTGCCAGCAGTTTAACCAGGGAGGAGCCCCAGCATTTT,CASSLTREEPQHF
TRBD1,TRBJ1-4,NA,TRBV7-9,TGTGCCAGCAGCTCGGGACAGGGAAATGAAAAACTGTTTTTT,CASSSGQGNEKLFF
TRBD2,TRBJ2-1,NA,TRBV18,TGTGCCAGCTCACCCCGGACTAGCGGGGGGATCTACAATGAGCAGTTCTTC,CASSPRTSGGIYNEQFF
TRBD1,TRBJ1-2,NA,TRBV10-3,TGTGCCACCAAACAGGGGGCCTCGGAAGGCTACACCTTC,CATKQGASEGYTF
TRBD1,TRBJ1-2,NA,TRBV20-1,TGCAGTGCTGGGACAGGGGCTGGCTACACCTTC,CSAGTGAGYTF
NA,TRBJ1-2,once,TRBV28,TGTGCCAGCCTTGGGCAGAACTATGGCTACACCTTC,CASLGQNYGYTF
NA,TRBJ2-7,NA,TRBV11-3,TGTGCCAGCAGCCCCGGTATAGGGGCCTTCTACGAGCAGTACTTC,CASSPGIGAFYEQYF
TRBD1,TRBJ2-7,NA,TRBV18,TGTGCCAGCTCATCCGGGACAGGTACCTACGAGCAGTACTTC,CASSSGTGTYEQYF
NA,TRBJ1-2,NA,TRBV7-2,TGTGCCAGCAGCCCGGACAGTCTAGGTGGCTACACCTTC,CASSPDSLGGYTF
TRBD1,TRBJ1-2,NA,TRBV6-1,TGTGCCAGCAGACGGACAGGGGGGAACTATGGCTACACCTTC,CASRRTGGNYGYTF
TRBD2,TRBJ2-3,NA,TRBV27,TGTGCCAGCAGTTTGGGCGGGAGCGCAGATACGCAGTATTTT,CASSLGGSADTQYF